One sample yielded the 10 T cell receptor beta chains listed below, sequenced in a study of preoperative IRX-2 immunotherapy in early breast cancer. TCRdb's table, derived via immunoSEQ multiplex PCR, lists solely in-frame clones and lacks some. The sample has roughly 93,000 clones; 70% to 90% are singletons. Described treatment: preoperative locoregional IRX-2 cytokine immunotherapy. This specimen consisted of tumor tissue, obtained after IRX-2 immunotherapy. Source of these receptors: a human donor with breast cancer.

This clone showed up just once. The chain has TRBV19 and TRBJ2-2; tentative D call: TRBD2 (6 bases). The length of the CDR3 is 15 residues. Between the trimmed V and J ends, which lost 4 bases and 6 bases, there was a span of 15 bases. Per the germline V gene, CDR1 is LNHDA and CDR2 is SQIVND (reference sequence). The CDR3 protein is CASSKQRVQAGELFF. The CDR3 DNA reads as TGTGCCAGTAGTAAACAGCGGGTTCAGGCCGGGGAGCTGTTTTTT.

V is TRBV6-8 and J is TRBJ2-7; possibly TRBD1 for D (5 bases). CDR1 is MNHGY and CDR2 is SAAAGT in the germline V gene. Deletions cut 10 bases from V and 3 bases from J, with 16 bases between. There are 13 residues in the CDR3. The CDR3 DNA follows: TGTGCCAAGGGAACAGGAGACCACTACGAGCAGTACTTC. This translates into CAKGTGDHYEQYF.

This clone was picked up one time. The chain couples TRBV18 to TRBJ1-1, with no clear D. The CDR3 totals 14 residues. Germline V gives CDR1 KGHSH, CDR2 LQKENI. Trimming cost V 5 bases and J 5 bases, with 15 bases left between them. The CDR3 here is CASSSLPERTEAFF. CDR3 nucleotide sequence: TGTGCCAGCTCATCCCTCCCCGAGAGGACTGAAGCTTTCTTT. The complete variable domain, with remaining parts taken from reference TRBV18 and TRBJ1-1, reads NAGVMQNPRHLVRRRGQEARLRCSPMKGHSHVYWYRQLPEEGLKFMVYLQKENIIDESGMPKERFSAEFPKEGPSILRIQQVVRGDSAAYFCASSSLPERTEAFFGQGTRLTVV.

CDR3: CASSLTDRDENIQYF. CDR3 nucleotides: TGCGCCAGCAGCTTGACCGACAGGGACGAAAACATTCAGTACTTC. J is TRBJ2-4 and V is TRBV5-1; 7 bases agree with TRBD1. CDR3 length: 15 residues. Germline V gene sequence: CDR1 SGHRS, CDR2 YFSETQ. Germline trimming cut 1 base from V and 5 bases from J; bases unmatched to any gene: 6.

J is TRBJ2-7 and V is TRBV19; a weak D match, TRBD2 (5 bases). Deletions cut 3 bases from V and 7 bases from J, with 13 bases between. This CDR3 contains 13 residues. Per the germline V gene, CDR1 is LNHDA and CDR2 is SQIVND (reference sequence). The CDR3 region has the DNA TGTGCCAGTAGTATTTCTAGGACGGGGGAGCAGTACTTC. Encoded protein: CASSISRTGEQYF. Based on the CDR3 plus reference TRBV19 and TRBJ2-7, the full variable domain is DGGITQSPKYLFRKEGQNVTLSCEQNLNHDAMYWYRQDPGQGLRLIYYSQIVNDFQKGDIAEGYSVSREKKESFPLTVTSAQKNPTAFYLCASSISRTGEQYFGPGTRLTVT.

The V gene is TRBV28, the J gene TRBJ2-7; TRBD2 agrees at 8 bases. Germline-derived CDR1 and CDR2 are MDHEN and SYDVKM. This CDR3 is 15 amino acids long. V trimming: 4 bases; J trimming: 3 bases; junction bases outside the gene matches: 8. The CDR3 coding sequence is TGTGCCAGCAGTTCCTCCACGGGAGGGGTCTACGAGCAGTACTTC. Translated: CASSSSTGGVYEQYF.

The gene calls are TRBV6-7 and TRBJ2-1, with D perhaps being TRBD1 or TRBD2 (5 bases each). TRBV6-7 is placed among ORFs of uncertain function. The length of the CDR3 is 12 residues. V lost 8 bases and J lost 9, with 14 bases in between. CDR3: CASSNRGGEQFF. The CDR3 bases are TGTGCCAGCTCAAACCGGGGCGGTGAGCAGTTCTTC.

The V and J genes are TRBV11-3 and TRBJ1-4; possibly TRBD1 for D (6 bases). The CDR3 has 15 residues. Trimming removed 4 bases from V and 8 bases from J, with 17 bases in between. Germline CDR1 SGHNT, CDR2 YENEEA. CDR3 sequence reads: CASSSGTSSVEKLFF. The CDR3 DNA reads TGTGCCAGCAGCTCAGGGACATCTTCGGTCGAAAAACTGTTTTTT.

The V gene is TRBV10-3, the J gene TRBJ1-2; 9 positions match TRBD1. Germline V gene data show CDR1 as ENHRY and CDR2 as SYGVKD. The V segment lost 2 bases and the J segment 6 bases; nucleotides outside the gene matches: 4. This CDR3 region has 14 residues. The CDR3 protein is CAISEDRGGHGYTF. CDR3 DNA sequence: TGTGCCATCAGTGAGGACAGGGGGGGCCATGGCTACACCTTC.

The chain joins TRBV19 to TRBJ1-1; TRBD1 agrees at 10 bases. V gave up 4 bases and J gave up 3 bases; unmatched junction bases: 5. The CDR3 sequence is 15 residues long. Per germline, CDR1 LNHDA and CDR2 SQIVND (reference sequence). This CDR3 is CASSKWTGGDTEAFF. The CDR3 DNA reads as TGTGCCAGTAGTAAATGGACAGGGGGGGACACTGAAGCTTTCTTT.